The 19 T cell receptor beta chains in this list originate from one sample, sequenced in a study of blood T cell repertoires in COVID-19. Assay used: immunoSEQ multiplex PCR; TCRdb lists only in-frame clones, some missing. The sample has 30,000 to 45,000 clones, around nine tenths seen once. Sample: peripheral blood. The receptors here all came from a human donor in a cohort sampled during active COVID-19.

The chain has TRBV9 and TRBJ2-1; 8 bases are a match to TRBD1. Germline values: CDR1 SGDLS, CDR2 YYNGEE. V lost 3 bases and J lost 4; bases outside the gene matches: 6. CDR3 length: 15 residues. In DNA form, the CDR3 reads TGTGCCAGCAGCGCCAGGGGGCTGGGATACAATGAGCAGTTCTTC. Translated: CASSARGLGYNEQFF.

V is TRBV2 and J is TRBJ2-7, with 10 bases that match TRBD2. CDR1 SNHLY and CDR2 FYNNEI come from the germline V gene. The CDR3 contains 14 residues. V shed 7 bases, J shed 5 bases, and the junction held 8 bases outside the gene matches. The DNA of the CDR3 is TGTGCCAGCATTGAGCGGGAGGGCCGTGACGAGCAGTACTTC. Encoded protein: CASIEREGRDEQYF.

The genes are TRBV7-6 and TRBJ2-2; TRBD2 aligns across 13 bases. Germline values: CDR1 SGHVS, CDR2 FNYEAQ. The V gene end was trimmed by 4 bases and the J gene end by 4 bases; junction bases not matched to a gene: 0. The CDR3 is 15 residues long. CDR3 sequence (DNA): TGTGCCAGCAGCTGGACTAGCGGGAGCACCGGGGAGCTGTTTTTT. Translating it yields CASSWTSGSTGELFF.

The genes are TRBV9 and TRBJ2-3; D uncertain. Per germline, CDR1 SGDLS and CDR2 YYNGEE. The V end lost 6 bases, the J end lost 4 bases, and 12 bases lay between the germline ends. The CDR3 spans 13 residues. The CDR3 coding sequence is TGTGCCAGCACCGTCCCCGGTTCAGATACGCAGTATTTT. The encoded protein is CASTVPGSDTQYF. Using reference TRBV9 and TRBJ2-3 for the parts outside the CDR3, the full variable domain is DSGVTQTPKHLITATGQRVTLRCSPRSGDLSVYWYQQSLDQGLQFLIQYYNGEERAKGNILERFSAQQFPDLHSELNLSSLELGDSALYFCASTVPGSDTQYFGPGTRLTVL.

For the CDR3, the DNA is TGTGCCTGGAGTCACGGGACAGGCGCCCAGTCTGGAAACACCATATATTTT. Translating gives CAWSHGTGAQSGNTIYF. This chain uses TRBV30 with TRBJ1-3; 8 bases line up with TRBD1. V shed 2 bases, J shed 1 base, and the junction held 10 bases outside the gene matches. The germline V gene encodes CDR1 GTSNPN and CDR2 SVGIG (reference sequence). The CDR3 spans 17 residues.

The rearrangement links TRBV11-2 to TRBJ2-7, with D possibly being TRBD2 (6 bases). Germline CDR1 reads SGHAT; CDR2 reads FQNNGV. The CDR3 has 15 amino acids. V lost 5 bases and J lost 0, with 14 bases in between. The CDR3 is CASSQSGGSSYEQYF. CDR3 sequence (DNA): TGTGCCAGCAGCCAAAGCGGAGGGAGCTCCTACGAGCAGTACTTC.

V and J are TRBV7-3 and TRBJ2-3, with 9 positions matching TRBD2. Germline V lookup: CDR1 SGHTA, CDR2 FQGTGA. This CDR3 spans 15 amino acids. With 5 bases clipped from V and 1 base from J, the junction kept 4 bases outside the gene matches. Here the CDR3 DNA reads TGTGCCAGCAGCCCGCGGACTAGCGGCACAGATACGCAGTATTTT. Protein product: CASSPRTSGTDTQYF.

The genes are TRBV24-1 and TRBJ2-3; maybe TRBD2 (6 bases). The germline V and J ends were trimmed by 6 bases and 1 base, with 19 bases remaining between them. The CDR3 has 17 residues. In germline, CDR1 is KGHDR, CDR2 SFDVKD. The CDR3 DNA reads TGTGCCACCAGTAATACCGATGGGAGGACACGCACAGATACGCAGTATTTT. Encoded protein: CATSNTDGRTRTDTQYF.

CDR3 DNA: TGTGCCAGCAGTTTGGGTGCCCGGGAATATGGCTACACCTTC. It translates to CASSLGAREYGYTF. This chain connects TRBV28 to TRBJ1-2; no clear D gene. CDR3 length: 14 residues. Trimming cost V 3 bases and J 5 bases, with 13 bases left between them. Germline V gives CDR1 MDHEN, CDR2 SYDVKM.

The CDR3 loop reads CASSPNLSGRRETQYF. CDR3 sequence (DNA): TGTGCCAGCAGCCCCAACCTTAGCGGGAGGCGAGAGACCCAGTACTTC. The chain couples TRBV28 to TRBJ2-5; 10 bases line up with TRBD2. CDR3 length: 16 residues. The junction had 11 bases not matched to a gene; V was cut back by 6 bases and J by 4 bases. Germline V gene lookup returns CDR1 MDHEN and CDR2 SYDVKM.

V and J are TRBV3-1 (or the pseudogene TRBV3-2) and TRBJ1-6; tentatively, D is TRBD1 (5 bases). Germline CDR1 and CDR2: LGHDT and YNNKEL (reference sequence). The V gene lost 4 bases and the J gene lost 5 bases, with 18 bases spanning the gap. The CDR3 runs 17 residues. The DNA of the CDR3 is TGTGCCAGCAGCCCCCTCCCGGGGGTAGGAGATAATTCACCCCTCCACTTT. This encodes CASSPLPGVGDNSPLHF.

The genes are TRBV5-6 and TRBJ2-5; D possibly corresponds to TRBD2 (6 bases). Trimming pared 6 bases from V and 5 bases from J, leaving 14 bases between. The CDR3 has 13 residues. Germline CDR1 reads SGHDT; CDR2 reads YYEEEE. CDR3 region: CASTIKRAETQYF. In DNA form, the CDR3 reads TGTGCCAGCACCATTAAGCGGGCGGAGACCCAGTACTTC.

The chain links TRBV19 to TRBJ1-1; possibly TRBD1 for D (6 bases). The V gene lost 3 bases and the J gene lost 4 bases, with 12 bases spanning the gap. CDR3 length equals 14 residues. Germline V lookup: CDR1 LNHDA, CDR2 SQIVND (reference sequence). CDR3: CASSIKTGPTEAFF. The DNA of the CDR3 is TGTGCCAGTAGTATCAAGACAGGCCCCACTGAAGCTTTCTTT.

With respect to this clone: A junction end diverges from the germline sequence, so it may reflect a read error. This chain joins TRBV7-9 and TRBJ2-1; 9 bases agree with TRBD2. This CDR3 has 16 residues. Germline CDR1 reads SEHNR; CDR2 reads FQNEAQ (reference sequence). The CDR3, as DNA: TGTGCCAGCAGCTTAGGAGGGACTAGCTCCCACAATGAGCAGTTCTTC. It specifies CASSLGGTSSHNEQFF.

This chain links TRBV18 with TRBJ2-5; 11 bases agree with TRBD2. CDR3 length equals 15 residues. Germline assignment: CDR1 KGHSH and CDR2 LQKENI. V dropped 5 bases and J dropped 1; count of bases not matched to a gene: 3. The CDR3 nucleotides are TGTGCCAGCTCAGCTAGCGGGAGGTTCCAAGAGACCCAGTACTTC. Its protein is CASSASGRFQETQYF.

The chain has TRBV28 and TRBJ2-6; TRBD2 might be the D (6 bases). The V end lost 8 bases, the J end lost 0 bases, and 17 bases lay between the germline ends. The germline CDR1 and CDR2 sequences are MDHEN and SYDVKM. The CDR3 consists of 17 residues. CDR3 region: CASASGAGLSGANVLTF. CDR3 nucleotides: TGTGCCAGCGCTTCGGGAGCTGGCCTCTCTGGGGCCAACGTCCTGACTTTC.

The chain employs TRBV7-2 and TRBJ2-7; tentatively, D is TRBD2 (6 bases). The CDR3 spans 14 residues. The germline gives CDR1 SGHTA, CDR2 FQGNSA. Between the trimmed V and J ends, which lost 0 bases and 10 bases, there was a span of 16 bases. CDR3 residues: CASSLAAGGPNQYF. Here the CDR3 DNA reads TGTGCCAGCAGCTTAGCCGCCGGGGGACCTAATCAGTACTTC.

This clone was counted a single time. The chain links TRBV11-2 to TRBJ1-2, with TRBD1 matching over 10 bases. Trimming at V came to 1 base and at J to 6 bases, leaving 2 bases not matched to a gene. The CDR3 contains 14 residues. Germline V gene lookup returns CDR1 SGHAT and CDR2 FQNNGV. The CDR3 reads CASSLGQGADGYTF. CDR3 coding DNA: TGTGCCAGCAGCTTAGGACAGGGGGCCGATGGCTACACCTTC.

V gene TRBV15 combines with J gene TRBJ1-2, with 10 bases lining up with TRBD1. Germline CDR1 LNHNV, CDR2 YYDKDF (reference sequence). The J segment lost 1 base and the V segment lost 4 bases, leaving 3 bases of the junction unmatched. The CDR3 totals 15 residues. The CDR3 reads CATSTRDRGNYGYTF. The CDR3 DNA sequence: TGTGCCACCAGCACCCGGGACAGGGGTAACTATGGCTACACCTTC.